This entry lists 22 T cell receptor beta chains sequenced from one sample in a study of blood T cell repertoires in COVID-19. Libraries were prepared by immunoSEQ multiplex PCR; TCRdb keeps only in-frame clonotypes and omits some of them. The sample holds 85,000 or so clones, 86% seen once. Sequenced sample: peripheral blood. The receptor source for this set is a man aged 50 to 60 with active or convalescent COVID-19.

The rearrangement uses TRBV27 and TRBJ2-5, with a tentative D call TRBD2 (7 bases). V was clipped by 7 bases and J by 5 bases, with 20 bases between them. This CDR3 is built from 15 residues. Germline CDR1 and CDR2: MNHEY and SMNVEV (reference sequence). CDR3 sequence reads: CASKSPHRGAETQYF. The CDR3 coding sequence is TGTGCCAGCAAGTCCCCCCATCGGGGGGCGGAGACCCAGTACTTC.

This chain joins TRBV6-5 and TRBJ1-1; D is unresolved. The germline V and J ends were trimmed by 10 bases and 3 bases, with 12 bases remaining between them. Germline V CDR1 and CDR2: MNHEY, SVGAGI. The CDR3 totals 12 residues. This CDR3 is CATWGGYTEAFF. DNA of the CDR3: TGTGCCACCTGGGGAGGGTACACTGAAGCTTTCTTT.

The rearrangement uses TRBV6-6 and TRBJ1-5; 10 positions match TRBD1. V was clipped by 4 bases and J by 6 bases; unmatched bases: 3. This CDR3 has 14 amino acids. CDR1 is MNHNY, CDR2 SVGAGI, per germline (reference sequence). CDR3 region: CASSWTGGGQPQHF. The DNA for the CDR3 is TGTGCCAGCAGTTGGACAGGGGGAGGTCAGCCCCAGCATTTT.

This clone occurred once. The genes are TRBV6-2 or TRBV6-3 and TRBJ2-7; D perhaps matches TRBD2 (5 bases). Germline CDR1 is MNHEY and CDR2 is SVGEGT. The CDR3 has 14 amino acids. Trimming cost V 2 bases and J 0 bases, with 8 bases left between them. CDR3 sequence (DNA): TGTGCCAGCAGTTACGGGGAGAGCTCCTACGAGCAGTACTTC. Residues: CASSYGESSYEQYF.

This chain links TRBV4-2 with TRBJ2-1, with 13 bases that match TRBD2. The V gene end was trimmed by 0 bases and the J gene end by 0 bases; junction bases not matched to a gene: 5. The germline V gene has CDR1 LGHNA and CDR2 YNFKEQ. This CDR3 has 19 amino acids. The CDR3 here is CASSQERTSGSPSYNEQFF. The CDR3 bases are TGTGCCAGCAGCCAAGAACGGACTAGCGGGAGCCCCTCCTACAATGAGCAGTTCTTC.

The chain links TRBV7-8 to TRBJ2-7; 7 positions agree with TRBD2. Germline CDR1 reads SGHVS; CDR2 reads FQNEAQ. CDR3 length equals 14 residues. Trimming removed 5 bases from V and 5 bases from J; junction bases left unmatched: 9. The CDR3 coding sequence is TGTGCCAGCAGCATAAACGAAGGGACTAACGAGCAGTACTTC. Residues: CASSINEGTNEQYF.

This rearrangement joins TRBV13 to TRBJ2-1, with TRBD2 matching over 11 bases. The CDR3 consists of 16 residues. Germline V gene data show CDR1 as PRHDT and CDR2 as FYEKMQ (reference sequence). J gave up 5 bases and V 5 bases, and 8 bases lay outside the gene matches. CDR3 nucleotides: TGTGCCAGCAGCGGACGGACTAGCGGGTCCCACAATGAGCAGTTCTTC. Its translation is CASSGRTSGSHNEQFF. Looking up the rest from reference TRBV13 and TRBJ2-1 gives the full variable domain: AAGVIQSPRHLIKEKRETATLKCYPIPRHDTVYWYQQGPGQDPQFLISFYEKMQSDKGSIPDRFSAQQFSDYHSELNMSSLELGDSALYFCASSGRTSGSHNEQFFGPGTRLTVL.

The gene calls are TRBV18 and TRBJ1-2; 7 nucleotides agree with TRBD1. V was clipped by 3 bases and J by 3 bases; unmatched bases: 7. The CDR3 runs to 15 residues. Germline V gene sequence: CDR1 KGHSH, CDR2 LQKENI. CDR3 in amino acids: CASSPTGAFDYGYTF. DNA of the CDR3: TGTGCCAGCTCACCTACAGGGGCGTTTGACTATGGCTACACCTTC.

This chain uses TRBV5-1 with TRBJ2-7; maybe TRBD1 (6 bases). V was cut by 0 bases and J by 7 bases, with 11 bases left in between. Looked up from germline, CDR1 is SGHRS and CDR2 is YFSETQ. The CDR3 is 13 amino acids. The CDR3 protein is CASSLDRVGEQYF. The CDR3 DNA follows: TGCGCCAGCAGCTTGGACAGGGTTGGGGAGCAGTACTTC.

The sample holds one count of this clone. The chain is built from TRBV6-2 or TRBV6-3 and TRBJ2-2; 9 bases map to TRBD1. The CDR3 totals 15 residues. V was clipped by 5 bases and J by 8 bases; unmatched bases: 9. CDR1 MNHEY and CDR2 SVGEGT come from the germline V gene. For the CDR3, the DNA is TGTGCCAGCAGTCAACAGGGGGCTGCCCTTGGGGAGCTGTTTTTT. Protein product: CASSQQGAALGELFF.

This rearrangement joins TRBV24-1 to TRBJ2-3; the match to TRBD2 covers 11 bases. CDR1 and CDR2 (germline): KGHDR, SFDVKD. V lost 6 bases, J lost 5 bases, and 6 bases stayed unmatched. The CDR3 has 15 residues. This CDR3 reads CATSIAGGRGDTQYF. The DNA for the CDR3 is TGTGCCACCAGTATAGCGGGAGGGCGCGGAGATACGCAGTATTTT.

This sequence joins TRBV6-5 and TRBJ1-5; the D gene is possibly TRBD1 (6 bases). This CDR3 is built from 12 residues. CDR1 MNHEY and CDR2 SVGAGI come from the germline V gene. Trimming pared 0 bases from V and 9 bases from J, leaving 6 bases between. CDR3 region: CASSYSTGPQHF. The CDR3 DNA reads as TGTGCCAGCAGTTACTCGACAGGGCCCCAGCATTTT.

V is TRBV5-6 and J is TRBJ1-6; D is ambiguous. This CDR3 comprises 12 residues. Germline V lookup: CDR1 SGHDT, CDR2 YYEEEE. Deletions cut 5 bases from V and 9 bases from J, with 9 bases between. The CDR3 DNA follows: TGTGCCAGCAGAAGTCTAGGTTCACCCCTCCACTTT. Its translation is CASRSLGSPLHF.

J is TRBJ1-2 and V is TRBV11-2; D is unclear. V was trimmed by 4 bases and J by 1 base, leaving 10 bases between them. Germline V gene sequence: CDR1 SGHAT, CDR2 FQNNGV. The CDR3 has 14 residues. In DNA form, the CDR3 reads TGTGCCAGCAGCTCTTCGACGGGTAACTATGGCTACACCTTC. This sequence encodes CASSSSTGNYGYTF.

V is TRBV19 and J is TRBJ2-1; 8 bases are shared with TRBD2. The CDR3 is 16 amino acids. Trimming removed 5 bases from V and 3 bases from J; junction bases left unmatched: 9. Germline V CDR1 and CDR2: LNHDA, SQIVND (reference sequence). DNA for the CDR3: TGTGCCAGTAGTTCCTTAGCGGGGAAAATCTACAATGAGCAGTTCTTC. Translating it yields CASSSLAGKIYNEQFF.

This clone was counted between two and nine times. This chain joins TRBV4-1 and TRBJ2-2; the D gene is possibly TRBD2 (5 bases). The CDR3 covers 18 residues. V was cut by 1 base and J by 2 bases, with 17 bases left in between. Germline CDR1 MGHRA, CDR2 YSYEKL. The chain's CDR3 is CASSQGAGVWGNTGELFF. CDR3 in DNA: TGCGCCAGCAGCCAAGGGGCCGGGGTGTGGGGAAACACCGGGGAGCTGTTTTTT.

The J gene is TRBJ2-7, the V gene TRBV29-1, with D possibly matching TRBD2 (5 bases). The ends were cut back, 4 bases at V and 0 bases at J, with 10 bases in the middle. The CDR3 runs 13 residues. Looked up from germline, CDR1 is SQVTM and CDR2 is ANQGSEA. The CDR3: CSVGTPGSYEQYF. The CDR3 region has the DNA TGCAGCGTTGGGACTCCCGGCTCCTACGAGCAGTACTTC.

The J gene is TRBJ2-2, the V gene TRBV7-9, with TRBD2 matching over 8 bases. Germline CDR1 and CDR2: SEHNR and FQNEAQ (reference sequence). The CDR3 is made up of 16 amino acids. Losses at the gene ends were 5 bases for V and 1 base for J; bases not matched to a gene: 6. The CDR3 DNA follows: TGTGCCAGCAGCCGACAAGCGGGAGTGAACACCGGGGAGCTGTTTTTT. This gives the protein CASSRQAGVNTGELFF.

V gene TRBV6-6 combines with J gene TRBJ1-1; tentative D call: TRBD1 (5 bases). The germline V gene encodes CDR1 MNHNY and CDR2 SVGAGI (reference sequence). This CDR3 region has 15 residues. Trimming stripped 2 bases from V and 3 bases from J, with 13 bases between. CDR3 region: CASSYVSGVDTEAFF. DNA of the CDR3: TGTGCCAGCAGTTACGTTTCGGGGGTCGACACTGAAGCTTTCTTT.

The V and J genes are TRBV20-1 and TRBJ2-3; D is possibly TRBD2 (5 bases). The CDR3 sequence is 15 residues long. V was cut by 3 bases and J by 3 bases, with 16 bases left in between. CDR1 is DFQATT and CDR2 is SNEGSKA in the germline V gene (reference sequence). The CDR3: CSASFSVGVTDTQYF. The CDR3 nucleotides are TGCAGTGCTAGTTTCTCGGTGGGAGTGACAGATACGCAGTATTTT.

The rearrangement uses TRBV6-5 and TRBJ2-1; 9 nucleotides align to TRBD2. J gave up 1 base and V 3 bases, and 4 bases lay outside the gene matches. The CDR3 runs to 16 residues. CDR1 is MNHEY and CDR2 is SVGAGI in the germline V gene. CDR3 in DNA: TGTGCCAGCAGTTATGGGCGGGGGGGTTCCTACAATGAGCAGTTCTTC. Translating gives CASSYGRGGSYNEQFF.

The rearrangement links TRBV16 to TRBJ1-1; 7 bases line up with TRBD1. This CDR3 is built from 15 residues. Germline trimming cut 4 bases from V and 3 bases from J; bases unmatched to any gene: 8. CDR1 is KGHSY and CDR2 is FQNENV in the germline V gene. DNA of the CDR3: TGTGCCAGCAGCCCCCAATATACAGGGGACACTGAAGCTTTCTTT. Amino acid sequence: CASSPQYTGDTEAFF. Complete variable domain (other parts from reference TRBV16 and TRBJ1-1): GEEVAQTPKHLVRGEGQKAKLYCAPIKGHSYVFWYQQVLKNEFKFLISFQNENVFDETGMPKERFSAKCLPNSPCSLEIQATKLEDSAVYFCASSPQYTGDTEAFFGQGTRLTVV.